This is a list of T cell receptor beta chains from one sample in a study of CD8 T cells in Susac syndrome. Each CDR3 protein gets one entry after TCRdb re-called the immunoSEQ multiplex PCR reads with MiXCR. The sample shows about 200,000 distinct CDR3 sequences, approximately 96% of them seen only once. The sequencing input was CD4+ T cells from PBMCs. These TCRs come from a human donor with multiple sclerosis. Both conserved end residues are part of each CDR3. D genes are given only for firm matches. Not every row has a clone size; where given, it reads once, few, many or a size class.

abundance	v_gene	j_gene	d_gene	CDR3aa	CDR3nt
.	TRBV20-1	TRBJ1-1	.	CSASRRANTEAFF	TGCAGTGCTAGCCGGAGGGCGAACACTGAAGCTTTCTTT
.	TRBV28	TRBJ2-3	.	CASNSPGGSGTQYF	TGTGCCAGCAACTCACCCGGGGGCTCGGGTACGCAGTATTTT
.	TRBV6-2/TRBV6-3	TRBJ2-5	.	CASTAVQETQYF	TGTGCCAGCACAGCGGTGCAAGAGACCCAGTACTTC
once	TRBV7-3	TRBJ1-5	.	CASSQTENQPQHF	TGTGCCAGCAGCCAAACAGAGAATCAGCCCCAGCATTTT
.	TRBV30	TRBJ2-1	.	CAWSQGLVGTTLDEQFF	TGTGCCTGGAGCCAGGGGTTAGTGGGGACGACACTCGATGAGCAGTTCTTC
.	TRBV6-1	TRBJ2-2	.	CASSPLRGQWTTGELFF	TGTGCCAGCAGCCCCCTCCGGGGGCAGTGGACCACCGGGGAGCTGTTTTTT
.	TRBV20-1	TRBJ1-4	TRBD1	CSARDLGQANEKLFF	TGCAGTGCTAGAGATCTGGGACAGGCTAATGAAAAACTGTTTTTT
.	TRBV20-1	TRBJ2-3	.	CSVAGGASTDTQYF	TGCAGTGTCGCCGGAGGTGCTAGCACAGATACGCAGTATTTT
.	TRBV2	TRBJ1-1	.	CASSDQANTEAFF	TGTGCCAGCAGTGACCAAGCAAACACTGAAGCTTTCTTT
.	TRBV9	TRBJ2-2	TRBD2	CASSQRAGGPTGELFF	TGTGCCAGCAGCCAGAGAGCGGGGGGGCCCACCGGGGAGCTGTTTTTT
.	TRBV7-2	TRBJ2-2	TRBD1	CASNNRGLTGELFF	TGTGCCAGCAACAACAGGGGGCTTACCGGGGAGCTGTTTTTT
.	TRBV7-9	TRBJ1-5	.	CASSSTPGQPQHF	TGTGCCAGCAGCTCCACCCCAGGCCAGCCCCAGCATTTT
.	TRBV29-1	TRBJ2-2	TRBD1	CSARDRGNEDTGELFF	TGCAGCGCGCGGGACAGGGGCAACGAGGACACCGGGGAGCTGTTTTTT
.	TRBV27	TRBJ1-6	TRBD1	CASSPRQGGRNSPLHF	TGTGCCAGCAGTCCACGACAGGGTGGGCGTAATTCACCCCTCCACTTT
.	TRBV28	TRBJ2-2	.	CASSLSVGTGELFF	TGTGCCAGCAGTTTATCTGTGGGAACCGGGGAGCTGTTTTTT
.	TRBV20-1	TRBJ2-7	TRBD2	CSARALAGYEQYF	TGCAGTGCTAGAGCACTAGCGGGTTACGAGCAGTACTTC
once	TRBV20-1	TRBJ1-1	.	CSATPGGQGEAFF	TGCAGTGCCACGCCCGGGGGGCAAGGTGAAGCTTTCTTT
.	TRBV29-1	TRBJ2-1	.	CSVEGPLAGTYNEQFF	TGCAGCGTTGAAGGGCCCCTAGCTGGGACCTACAATGAGCAGTTCTTC
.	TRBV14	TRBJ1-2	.	CASSPDSILGYTF	TGTGCCAGCAGTCCTGACTCCATCTTGGGCTACACCTTC
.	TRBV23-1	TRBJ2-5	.	CASSQANVGKETQYF	TGCGCCAGCAGTCAAGCTAACGTCGGGAAAGAGACCCAGTACTTC
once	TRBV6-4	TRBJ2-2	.	CASSDNPLGVGTGELFF	TGTGCCAGCAGTGACAACCCCCTGGGGGTAGGGACCGGGGAGCTGTTTTTT
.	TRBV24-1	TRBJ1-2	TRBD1	CATSDSRTGSYGYTF	TGTGCCACCAGTGATTCCCGGACAGGGAGCTATGGCTACACCTTC
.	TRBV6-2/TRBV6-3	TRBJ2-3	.	CASSRGSTDTQYF	TGTGCCAGCAGCCGGGGTAGCACAGATACGCAGTATTTT
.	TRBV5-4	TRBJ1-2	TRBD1	CASSLVRGQDGYTF	TGTGCCAGCAGCTTGGTGAGGGGGCAAGATGGCTACACCTTC
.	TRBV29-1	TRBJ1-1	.	CSVNRPNTEAFF	TGCAGCGTTAACAGACCGAACACTGAAGCTTTCTTT
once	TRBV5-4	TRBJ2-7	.	CASSLDDGRISEQYF	TGTGCCAGCAGCCTCGACGATGGTCGGATCTCCGAGCAGTACTTC
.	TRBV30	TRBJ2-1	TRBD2	CAWSSRGTSGYNEQFF	TGTGCCTGGAGTTCTCGTGGGACTAGCGGATACAATGAGCAGTTCTTC
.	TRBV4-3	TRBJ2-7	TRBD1	CASSQAVTGALWEQYF	TGCGCCAGCAGCCAAGCAGTTACAGGGGCCCTCTGGGAGCAGTACTTC
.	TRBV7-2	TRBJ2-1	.	CASSPRVGYNEQFF	TGTGCCAGCAGCCCCCGGGTCGGGTACAATGAGCAGTTCTTC
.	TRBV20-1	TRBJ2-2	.	CSARNSGGTGELFF	TGCAGTGCTAGAAATTCTGGAGGCACCGGGGAGCTGTTTTTT
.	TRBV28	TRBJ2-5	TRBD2	CASASGGSGTQYF	TGTGCCAGCGCTAGCGGGGGTTCAGGGACCCAGTACTTC
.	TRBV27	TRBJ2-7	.	CASSFRTSYEQYF	TGTGCCAGCAGTTTTAGGACCTCCTACGAGCAGTACTTC
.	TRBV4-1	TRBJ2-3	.	CASSHAPGGTDTQYF	TGCGCCAGCAGCCATGCACCAGGGGGCACAGATACGCAGTATTTT
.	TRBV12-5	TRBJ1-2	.	CASGLVLSPGQLTYGYTF	TGTGCTAGTGGTTTGGTACTTTCCCCAGGCCAACTCACCTATGGCTACACCTTC
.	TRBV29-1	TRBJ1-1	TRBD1	CSAGTGGGTEAFF	TGCAGCGCAGGTACAGGGGGGGGCACTGAAGCTTTCTTT
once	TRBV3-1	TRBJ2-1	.	CASSRSDEQFF	TGTGCCAGCAGCCGCAGCGATGAGCAGTTCTTC
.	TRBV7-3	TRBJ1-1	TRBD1	CASSLGTGRAFF	TGTGCCAGCAGCTTAGGGACAGGGCGGGCTTTCTTT
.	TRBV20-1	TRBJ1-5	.	CSARENRVTQPQHF	TGCAGTGCTAGAGAAAACAGGGTGACTCAGCCCCAGCATTTT
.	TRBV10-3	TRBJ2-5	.	CAISLEQETQYF	TGTGCCATCTCGTTAGAACAAGAGACCCAGTACTTC
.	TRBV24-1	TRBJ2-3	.	CATSGGTDTQYF	TGTGCCACCAGCGGGGGCACAGATACGCAGTATTTT
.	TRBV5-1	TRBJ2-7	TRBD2	CASSSISGAEQYF	TGCGCCAGCAGCTCCATAAGCGGGGCCGAGCAGTACTTC
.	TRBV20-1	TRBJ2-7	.	CSARDEYRPHEQYF	TGCAGTGCTAGAGATGAGTACAGGCCCCACGAGCAGTACTTC
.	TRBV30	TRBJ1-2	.	CAWSVWGDGYTF	TGTGCCTGGAGTGTCTGGGGGGATGGCTACACCTTC
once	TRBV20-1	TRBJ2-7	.	CSARVVPAYEQYF	TGCAGTGCTAGAGTTGTGCCGGCCTACGAGCAGTACTTC
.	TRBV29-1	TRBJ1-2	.	CSVEAQGLTSYYGYTF	TGCAGCGTTGAAGCTCAGGGCCTAACCTCCTACTATGGCTACACCTTC
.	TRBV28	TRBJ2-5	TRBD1	CASSSPFEDRAKETQYF	TGTGCCAGCAGTTCGCCCTTCGAGGACAGGGCAAAGGAGACCCAGTACTTC
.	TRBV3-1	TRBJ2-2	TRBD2	CASSVRLAQKPGELFF	TGTGCCAGCAGCGTAAGACTAGCTCAGAAACCGGGGGAGCTGTTTTTT
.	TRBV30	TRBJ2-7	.	CAWNDPGPYYEQYF	TGTGCCTGGAACGACCCGGGACCTTACTACGAGCAGTACTTC
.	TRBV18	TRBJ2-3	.	CASSLGPGPQDGDTQYF	TGTGCCAGCTCACTAGGCCCCGGGCCTCAGGACGGAGATACGCAGTATTTT
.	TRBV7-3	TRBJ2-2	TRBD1	CASSLNQGQTFNTGELFF	TGTGCCAGCAGCTTAAACCAGGGACAGACCTTTAACACCGGGGAGCTGTTTTTT